This T cell receptor (beta chain) was sequenced during a study of T cell responses to AZD1222 COVID-19 vaccine. The assay was immunoSEQ multiplex PCR, and TCRdb's table has in-frame clones only and misses some. The sample records 120,000 to 150,000 clones, 90% to 95% being singletons. This CDR3 comprises 15 residues. Findings and caveats of the study: Among AZD1222 vaccinees, only six or seven were seropositive at baseline. In a largely white British group with more females than males, clonal diversity was possibly underestimated.

Remarks on this clone: Its antigen is undetermined.

This chain connects TRBV21-1 to TRBJ1-2. TRBV21-1 represents a pseudogene. The clonotype originates from an adult in good health. The material sequenced was peripheral blood, taken on day 0 of MenACWY control vaccination. The CDR3 nucleotides read TGTGCCAGTATTCTTCTGGGAGGAACTAACTATGGCTACACCTTC. Its translation is CASILLGGTNYGYTF.